The 16 T cell receptor beta chains given below trace back to one sample, sequenced in a study of blood T cell repertoires in COVID-19. Sequencing was performed with immunoSEQ multiplex PCR; in TCRdb, only in-frame clones are kept and a portion is missing. The sample has fewer than 350,000 clones, around 84% seen once. The sequenced material came from PBMCs or T cells enriched from blood (not recorded which). These receptors all stem from a woman aged 45 to 65 who had recovered from COVID-19.

This clone was found once. CDR3 bases: TGTGCCAGCAGCATTCGTTCGGGGAACGAAAAACTGTTTTTT. It specifies CASSIRSGNEKLFF. The chain couples TRBV13 to TRBJ1-4, with D hard to call. V lost 5 bases and J 8 bases, leaving 15 bases between the germline ends. Germline V gene sequence: CDR1 PRHDT, CDR2 FYEKMQ (reference sequence). The CDR3 is made up of 14 amino acids.

V and J are TRBV7-3 and TRBJ2-3; TRBD2 might be the D (6 bases). The CDR3 contains 14 residues. Germline-derived CDR1 and CDR2 are SGHTA and FQGTGA. V lost 5 bases to trimming and J lost 6 bases, with 15 bases between them. The CDR3 nucleotides read TGTGCCAGCAGCGTCGGGAGTGTAACCGATACGCAGTATTTT. Its translation: CASSVGSVTDTQYF.

The chain is built from TRBV3-1 (or the pseudogene TRBV3-2) and TRBJ2-7; 9 nucleotides match TRBD2. The CDR3 runs 15 residues. The V gene's germline CDR1 is LGHDT and CDR2 YNNKEL (reference sequence). With 2 bases clipped from V and 1 base from J, the junction kept 3 bases outside the gene matches. This CDR3 reads CASSQYTSGSYEQYF. The CDR3, as DNA: TGTGCCAGCAGCCAATATACTAGCGGGTCCTACGAGCAGTACTTC.

The chain employs TRBV7-7 and TRBJ2-3, with 7 nucleotides matching TRBD2. The CDR3 is made up of 14 amino acids. Germline V lookup: CDR1 SSHAT, CDR2 FNYEAQ (reference sequence). V dropped 3 bases and J dropped 3; count of bases not matched to a gene: 3. For the CDR3, the DNA is TGTGCCAGCAGCTTGACTAGCACTACAGATACGCAGTATTTT. Protein sequence: CASSLTSTTDTQYF.

The V call is TRBV28, the J call TRBJ2-7; D perhaps matches TRBD1 (6 bases). The CDR3 has 13 residues. Germline loops: CDR1 MDHEN, CDR2 SYDVKM. V was shortened by 1 base and J by 3 bases, with 7 bases between the two germline ends. DNA for the CDR3: TGTGCCAGCAGTTTATTAGGGGGCTACGAGCAGTACTTC. Its protein is CASSLLGGYEQYF.

V is TRBV3-1 (or the pseudogene TRBV3-2) and J is TRBJ2-3, with a weak D call TRBD2 (6 bases). CDR3 length equals 17 residues. Trimming cost V 3 bases and J 5 bases, with 21 bases left between them. The germline CDR1 and CDR2 sequences are LGHDT and YNNKEL (reference sequence). Here the CDR3 reads CASSHLPSDRLGDTQYF. The CDR3 region has the DNA TGTGCCAGCAGCCACCTGCCTAGCGACCGTCTGGGAGATACGCAGTATTTT.

The chain employs TRBV9 and TRBJ1-1; no firm D call. In germline, CDR1 is SGDLS, CDR2 YYNGEE. V shed 0 bases and J shed 1 base, with 13 bases lying between them. The CDR3 spans 16 residues. CDR3 sequence reads: CASSVDTHRENTEAFF. In DNA form, the CDR3 reads TGTGCCAGCAGCGTAGACACTCATCGGGAGAACACTGAAGCTTTCTTT.

The chain employs TRBV5-1 and TRBJ2-1; D unresolved. The CDR3 extends over 14 amino acids. Germline assignment: CDR1 SGHRS and CDR2 YFSETQ. Trimming removed 0 bases at V and 7 bases at J, with 11 bases between. The CDR3 region is CASSLDFSLNEQFF. The CDR3 DNA sequence: TGCGCCAGCAGCTTGGATTTCTCCTTAAATGAGCAGTTCTTC.

The chain has TRBV3-1 (or the pseudogene TRBV3-2) and TRBJ1-3, with D tentatively TRBD1 (6 bases). This CDR3 has 14 residues. Trimming took 4 bases from V and 4 from J, leaving 11 bases between them. The V gene's germline CDR1 is LGHDT and CDR2 YNNKEL (reference sequence). CDR3 sequence (DNA): TGTGCCAGCAGCCCAGGGGCTGCGGGAAACACCATATATTTT. Translated, it gives CASSPGAAGNTIYF.

The chain couples TRBV5-1 to TRBJ1-6; a weak D match, TRBD1 (5 bases). Germline V CDR1 and CDR2: SGHRS, YFSETQ. Trimming left V 0 bases short and J 6 bases short, with 10 bases between. The CDR3 has 15 amino acids. CDR3 sequence (DNA): TGCGCCAGCAGCTTGGTAGGGGTTGGTAATTCACCCCTCCACTTT. It is translated as CASSLVGVGNSPLHF.

The V gene is TRBV6-2 or TRBV6-3, the J gene TRBJ2-5, with D maybe TRBD1 (6 bases). Trimming pared 5 bases from V and 1 base from J, leaving 8 bases between. CDR3 length: 13 amino acids. Germline V lookup: CDR1 MNHEY, CDR2 SVGEGT. The CDR3 DNA follows: TGTGCCAGCAGTGGGACACTCCAAGAGACCCAGTACTTC. Amino acids: CASSGTLQETQYF.

In its sample, this clone was seen once. The chain links TRBV20-1 to TRBJ2-1; unclear D gene. Trimming took off 1 base at V and 12 bases at J, with 7 bases between the two ends. The germline V gene has CDR1 DFQATT and CDR2 SNEGSKA (reference sequence). The CDR3 length is 10 residues. Here the CDR3 DNA reads TGCAGTGCTAGAGTTCTAACGCAGTTCTTC. Protein sequence: CSARVLTQFF.

CDR3 DNA sequence: TGTGCCAGTAGTACCAAACCGACAGGGGAGGAGACCCAGTACTTC. This sequence encodes CASSTKPTGEETQYF. The chain joins TRBV19 to TRBJ2-5; 8 nucleotides agree with TRBD1. Germline-derived CDR1 and CDR2 are LNHDA and SQIVND (reference sequence). The CDR3 is made up of 15 amino acids. With 4 bases clipped from V and 5 bases from J, the junction kept 9 bases outside the gene matches. The whole variable domain, filled in from reference TRBV19 and TRBJ2-5, reads DGGITQSPKYLFRKEGQNVTLSCEQNLNHDAMYWYRQDPGQGLRLIYYSQIVNDFQKGDIAEGYSVSREKKESFPLTVTSAQKNPTAFYLCASSTKPTGEETQYFGPGTRLLVL.

V is TRBV25-1 and J is TRBJ1-4, with unresolved D. CDR1 and CDR2 (germline): MGHDK, SYGVNS. This CDR3 has 14 residues. Trimming stripped 4 bases from V and 4 bases from J, with 10 bases between. Here the CDR3 DNA reads TGTGCCAGCAGTGGGTCGGGTTTTAATGAAAAACTGTTTTTT. Translation: CASSGSGFNEKLFF.

V is TRBV19 and J is TRBJ2-7; 8 nucleotides match TRBD2. This CDR3 is 16 amino acids long. Germline V lookup: CDR1 LNHDA, CDR2 SQIVND (reference sequence). The J segment lost 2 bases and the V segment lost 5 bases, leaving 11 bases of the junction unmatched. The CDR3: CASSPKATSVAYEQYF. CDR3 bases: TGTGCCAGTAGTCCTAAAGCGACTAGCGTGGCCTACGAGCAGTACTTC.

This sequence joins TRBV2 and TRBJ1-5; 7 bases are a match to TRBD1. The germline V gene encodes CDR1 SNHLY and CDR2 FYNNEI. The trim removed 4 bases at V and 6 bases at J, leaving 12 bases unmatched. The CDR3 is 16 amino acids. The CDR3 loop is CASSVEDRKPPQPQHF. In nucleotides, the CDR3 is TGTGCCAGCAGTGTTGAGGACAGGAAACCCCCTCAGCCCCAGCATTTT.